The sample holds a few counts of the clone carrying this TCR beta chain. The antigen is not known. The sorted Tregs were CD4+CD25+CD127-/low cells. The study, taken as a whole, reports: The larger cohort examined one V-J beta rearrangement, not whole repertoires.

TCRdb reprocessed the 5' RACE reads with MiXCR, giving one entry per CDR3 protein. The table has approximately 50,000 distinct CDR3 sequences, more than 25% seen once. Germline V CDR1 and CDR2: SGHRS, YFSETQ. Between the trimmed V and J ends, which lost 4 bases and 3 bases, there was a span of 10 bases. The CDR3 is 14 residues long. The chain has TRBV5-1 and TRBJ1-4; D possibly corresponds to TRBD1 (5 bases). This TCR derives from a female donor with breast cancer. Sequenced sample: tumor-infiltrating Tregs sorted from the breast tumor. The CDR3 region has the DNA TGCGCCAGCAGCGAAGGAGGGGCTAATGAAAAACTGTTTTTT. It is translated as CASSEGGANEKLFF. The full variable domain, rest sourced from reference TRBV5-1 and TRBJ1-4, is KAGVTQTPRYLIKTRGQQVTLSCSPISGHRSVSWYQQTPGQGLQFLFEYFSETQRNKGNFPGRFSGRQFSNSRSEMNVSTLELGDSALYLCASSEGGANEKLFFGSGTQLSVL.